The sample holds a few counts of the clone carrying this T cell receptor beta chain. Its antigen is unidentified. These data are taken from a study of T cell repertoires in cytomegalovirus infection. Germline values: CDR1 SGHTA, CDR2 FQGNSA. The germline V and J ends were trimmed by 3 bases and 7 bases, with 9 bases remaining between them. This CDR3 spans 13 amino acids. Each CDR3 protein gets one entry after TCRdb re-called the reads with MiXCR. The table records approximately 100,000 distinct CDR3 sequences, 25% to 35% of them present only once. This chain links TRBV7-2 with TRBJ2-2; D remains unclear. This sequence originates from a human donor in good health (CMV status not recorded). Some clones in this sample may be carry-over from other donors' samples. The sample was CD8+ T cells from cultured PBMCs, taken from culture after CMV antigen stimulation. CDR3 nucleotide sequence: TGTGCCAGCAGCTTTTCAGGCCACGGGGAGCTGTTTTTT. It translates to CASSFSGHGELFF.